This T cell receptor beta chain was sequenced during a study of blood T cells in healthy people across ages. The study's findings and limits: Researchers judged that diversity estimates from one million T cells fell short of true values.

The CDR3 runs to 12 residues. Trimming removed 7 bases at V and 10 bases at J, with 13 bases between. Germline assignment: CDR1 MNHEY and CDR2 SMNVEV (reference sequence). Concerning this clonotype: Its antigen is unknown.

PCR was performed a second time for about 6 to 12 cycles using a sample-barcoded 5' primer and a J-beta primer mix. Any given sample supplied a minimum of 2.5 million CDR3-containing paired-end reads. MiXCR, run by TCRdb on the 5' RACE reads, gives a single entry per CDR3 protein. In the table there are approximately 830,000 distinct CDR3 sequences, approximately 65% of which are singletons. The J gene is TRBJ1-4, the V gene TRBV27, with D unresolved. This sequence was found in a young man in good health. The material sequenced was blood. The CDR3 DNA reads TGTGCCAGCAAGGGAGATTCCGTAAAACTGTTTTTT. Protein product: CASKGDSVKLFF.